The present T cell receptor beta chain was sequenced within a study of CD8 T cells in Susac syndrome. Study observations and caveats: As the study acknowledged, the number of individuals in its TCR sequencing and HLA analysis was relatively small.

This clonotype showed up just once. The target antigen is unknown. Germline V gene sequence: CDR1 MNHEY, CDR2 SMNVEV (reference sequence). This CDR3 contains 13 residues. Trimming stripped 3 bases from V and 4 bases from J, with 9 bases between. Sequencing of TCR beta was performed on blood CD8+ T cells and on blood CD4+ T cells. Reverse transcription used about 0.45 to 1 ug RNA and random hexamers. TCRdb analysed the immunoSEQ multiplex PCR reads with MiXCR anew, one entry per CDR3 protein. This sample yields 100,000 to 150,000 distinct CDR3 sequences, of which over 75% are seen a single time; 0.51% belongs to the top ten.

The sequencing sample was made of CD8+ T cells from PBMCs. The gene calls are TRBV27 and TRBJ1-2; the D is unclear. The origin of this receptor is a human donor with multiple sclerosis. The CDR3 DNA reads as TGTGCCAGCAGTTTTCGGTTTGGCTATGGCTACACCTTC. Its protein product is CASSFRFGYGYTF.